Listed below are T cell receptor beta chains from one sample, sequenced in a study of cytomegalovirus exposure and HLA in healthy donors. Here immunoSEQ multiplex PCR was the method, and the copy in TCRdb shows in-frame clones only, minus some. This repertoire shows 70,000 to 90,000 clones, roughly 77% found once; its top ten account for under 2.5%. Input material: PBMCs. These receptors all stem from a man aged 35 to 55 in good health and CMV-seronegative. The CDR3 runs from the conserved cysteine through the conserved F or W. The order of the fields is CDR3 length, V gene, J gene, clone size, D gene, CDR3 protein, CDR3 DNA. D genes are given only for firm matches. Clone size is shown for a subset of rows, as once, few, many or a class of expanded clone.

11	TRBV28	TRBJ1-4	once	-	CATEGEEKLFF	TGTGCCACCGAGGGAGAGGAAAAACTGTTTTTT
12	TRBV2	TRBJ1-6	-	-	CASSERGEALHF	TGTGCCAGCAGTGAGCGGGGGGAGGCCCTCCACTTT
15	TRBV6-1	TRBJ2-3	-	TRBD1	CASSEQGASTDTQYF	TGTGCCAGCAGTGAACAGGGGGCCAGCACAGATACGCAGTATTTT
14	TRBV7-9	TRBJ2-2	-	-	CADTGQQNTGELFF	TGTGCCGACACAGGACAACAGAACACCGGGGAGCTGTTTTTT
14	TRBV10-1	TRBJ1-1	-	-	CASLPGGKDTEAFF	TGCGCCAGCTTACCCGGGGGGAAGGACACTGAAGCTTTCTTT
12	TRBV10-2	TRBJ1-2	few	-	CASSGGVYGYTF	TGCGCCAGCAGTGGGGGCGTCTATGGCTACACCTTC
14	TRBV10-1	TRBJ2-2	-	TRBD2	CASSDREGIGELFF	TGCGCCAGCAGTGACCGGGAGGGAATCGGGGAGCTGTTTTTT
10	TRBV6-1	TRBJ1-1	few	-	CASSEGKDRF	TGTGCCAGCAGTGAAGGAAAAGATAGATTT
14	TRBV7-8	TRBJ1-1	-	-	CASSLVPGNTEAFF	TGTGCCAGCAGCTTAGTGCCAGGGAACACTGAAGCTTTCTTT
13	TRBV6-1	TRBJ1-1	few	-	CASSDNRVTEAFF	TGTGCCAGCAGTGATAACAGGGTCACTGAAGCTTTCTTT
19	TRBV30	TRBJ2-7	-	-	CAWSVLAGATGGRSYEQYF	TGTGCCTGGAGTGTACTCGCAGGGGCCACGGGAGGTCGGTCCTACGAGCAGTACTTC
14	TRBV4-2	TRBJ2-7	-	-	CASSLTGDASEQYF	TGTGCCAGCAGCCTGACGGGGGATGCCAGCGAGCAGTACTTC
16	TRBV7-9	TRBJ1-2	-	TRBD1	CASSLSGQGKAYGYTF	TGTGCCAGCAGCCTATCGGGACAGGGTAAAGCCTATGGCTACACCTTC
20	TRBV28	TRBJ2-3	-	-	CASSSILGYRGSKSTDTQYF	TGTGCCAGCAGTTCAATATTAGGATACCGGGGGTCGAAAAGCACAGATACGCAGTATTTT
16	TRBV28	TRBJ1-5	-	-	CASRRPGIGDNQPQHF	TGTGCCAGCAGGCGACCGGGGATCGGCGACAATCAGCCCCAGCATTTT
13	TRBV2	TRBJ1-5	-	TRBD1	CASRDRDMRPQHF	TGTGCCAGCCGGGACAGGGACATGCGGCCCCAGCATTTT
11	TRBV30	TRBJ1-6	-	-	CAWNTARQIHF	TGTGCCTGGAACACAGCACGGCAGATCCACTTT
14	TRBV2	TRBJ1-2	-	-	CALWTRDINYGYTF	TGTGCCTTGTGGACCAGGGACATTAACTATGGCTACACCTTC
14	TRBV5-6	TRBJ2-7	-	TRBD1	CASSSGQGLNEQYF	TGTGCCAGCAGCAGCGGACAGGGCCTCAACGAGCAGTACTTC
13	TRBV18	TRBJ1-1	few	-	CASSPTENTEAFF	TGTGCCAGCTCACCAACTGAGAACACTGAAGCTTTCTTT
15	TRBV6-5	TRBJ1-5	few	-	CASSPRAGSNQPQHF	TGTGCCAGCAGTCCTAGGGCGGGGAGCAATCAGCCCCAGCATTTT
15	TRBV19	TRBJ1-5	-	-	CASRTTGPRSQPQHF	TGTGCCAGTAGGACTACAGGGCCTCGTTCCCAGCCCCAGCATTTT
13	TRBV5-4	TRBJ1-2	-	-	CASSLQGMRGYTF	TGTGCCAGCAGCTTGCAGGGAATGCGGGGCTACACCTTC
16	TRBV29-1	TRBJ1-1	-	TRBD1	CSVQRLRDRGRTEAFF	TGCAGCGTTCAAAGGCTTCGGGACAGGGGTCGGACTGAAGCTTTCTTT
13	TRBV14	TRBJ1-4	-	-	CASSRNRGEKLFF	TGTGCCAGCAGCCGAAACAGAGGGGAAAAACTGTTTTTT
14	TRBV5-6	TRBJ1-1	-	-	CASSREQGRWEAFF	TGTGCCAGCAGCCGGGAACAGGGAAGGTGGGAAGCTTTCTTT
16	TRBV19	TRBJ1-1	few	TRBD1	CASTDHRGGMNTEAFF	TGTGCCAGTACCGATCACAGGGGAGGAATGAACACTGAAGCTTTCTTT
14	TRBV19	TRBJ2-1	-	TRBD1	CASSISSGGSEQFF	TGTGCCAGTAGTATCTCGTCAGGGGGCTCAGAGCAGTTCTTC
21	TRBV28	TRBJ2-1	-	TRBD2	CASSFDPRRTSGSKKGNEQFF	TGTGCCAGCAGTTTTGACCCCCGCCGGACTAGCGGGAGCAAAAAGGGAAATGAGCAGTTCTTC
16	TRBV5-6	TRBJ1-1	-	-	CASSPLGRAGVTEAFF	TGTGCCAGCAGCCCCCTCGGGAGGGCCGGGGTGACTGAAGCTTTCTTT
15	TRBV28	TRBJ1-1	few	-	CASRFPGAGGTEAFF	TGTGCCAGCAGGTTTCCAGGGGCTGGGGGCACTGAAGCTTTCTTT
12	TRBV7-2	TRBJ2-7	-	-	CASSLTSYEQYF	TGTGCCAGCAGCTTAACTTCCTACGAGCAGTACTTC
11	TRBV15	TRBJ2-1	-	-	CATSYYNEQFF	TGTGCCACCAGCTACTACAATGAGCAGTTCTTC
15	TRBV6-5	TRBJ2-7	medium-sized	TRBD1	CASSSPGTGTYEQYF	TGTGCCAGCAGTTCCCCCGGGACAGGGACCTACGAGCAGTACTTC